This T cell receptor beta chain was recorded in a study of shared clonotypes between healthy human individuals. The V segment lost 4 bases and the J segment 1 base; nucleotides outside the gene matches: 3. Germline CDR1 SGHTA, CDR2 FQGNSA. The CDR3 spans 15 residues. Libraries were prepared by immunoSEQ multiplex PCR; TCRdb keeps only in-frame clonotypes and omits some of them. The sample records fewer than 3 million clones, 92% being singletons. The sequencing input was naive CD4+ T cells from PBMCs. Documented subset: CD45RA+ positively selected. V usage is TRBV7-2 and J usage is TRBJ2-3; 9 bases are shared with TRBD1. The clonotype originates from a young man in good health. Some clones in this sample may be carry-over from other donors' samples. The CDR3 loop reads CASSSWTGGTDTQYF. The CDR3 coding sequence is TGTGCCAGCAGCTCATGGACAGGGGGCACAGATACGCAGTATTTT. Combining the CDR3 with reference TRBV7-2 and TRBJ2-3 gives the whole variable domain GAGVSQSPSNKVTEKGKDVELRCDPISGHTALYWYRQSLGQGLEFLIYFQGNSAPDKSGLPSDRFSAERTGGSVSTLTIQRTQQEDSAVYLCASSSWTGGTDTQYFGPGTRLTVL.